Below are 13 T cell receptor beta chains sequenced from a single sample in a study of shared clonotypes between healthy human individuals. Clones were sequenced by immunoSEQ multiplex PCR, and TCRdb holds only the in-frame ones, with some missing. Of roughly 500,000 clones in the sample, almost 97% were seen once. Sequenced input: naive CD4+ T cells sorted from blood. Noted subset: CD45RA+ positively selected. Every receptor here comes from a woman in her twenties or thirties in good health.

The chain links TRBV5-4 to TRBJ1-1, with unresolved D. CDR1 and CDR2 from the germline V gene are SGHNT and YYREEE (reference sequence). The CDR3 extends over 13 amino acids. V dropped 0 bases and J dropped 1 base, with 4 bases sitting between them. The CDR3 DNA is TGTGCCAGCAGCTTGGAGCCGAACACTGAAGCTTTCTTT. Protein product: CASSLEPNTEAFF.

The CDR3: CSVYTWGTEAFF. For the CDR3, the DNA is TGCAGCGTTTACACCTGGGGCACTGAAGCTTTCTTT. The V call is TRBV29-1, the J call TRBJ1-1; no clear D. Deletions cut 5 bases from V and 4 bases from J, with 11 bases between. The germline V gene encodes CDR1 SQVTM and CDR2 ANQGSEA. The CDR3 sequence is 12 residues long.

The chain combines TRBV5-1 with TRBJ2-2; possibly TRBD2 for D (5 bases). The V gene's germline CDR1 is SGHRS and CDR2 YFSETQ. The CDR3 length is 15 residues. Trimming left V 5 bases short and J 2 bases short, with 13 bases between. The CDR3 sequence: CASSPSGENTGELFF. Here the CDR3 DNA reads TGCGCCAGCAGTCCCAGCGGAGAAAACACCGGGGAGCTGTTTTTT.

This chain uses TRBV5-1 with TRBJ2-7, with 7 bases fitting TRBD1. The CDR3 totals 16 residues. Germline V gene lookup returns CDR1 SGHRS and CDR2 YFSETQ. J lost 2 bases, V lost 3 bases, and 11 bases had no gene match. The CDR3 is CASSSAQDRLTYEQYF. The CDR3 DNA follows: TGCGCCAGCAGCTCGGCCCAGGACAGGTTAACCTACGAGCAGTACTTC.

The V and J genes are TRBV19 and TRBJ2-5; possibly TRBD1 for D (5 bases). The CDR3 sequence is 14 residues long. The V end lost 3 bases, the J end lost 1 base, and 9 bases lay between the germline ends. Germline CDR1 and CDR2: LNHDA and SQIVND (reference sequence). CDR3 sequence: CASSMGRAQETQYF. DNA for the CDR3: TGTGCCAGTAGTATGGGCAGGGCCCAAGAGACCCAGTACTTC.

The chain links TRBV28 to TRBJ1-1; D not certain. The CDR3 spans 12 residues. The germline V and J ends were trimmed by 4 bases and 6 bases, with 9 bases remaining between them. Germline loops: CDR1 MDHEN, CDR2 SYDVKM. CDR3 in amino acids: CASSSVLPEAFF. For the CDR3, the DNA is TGTGCCAGCAGTTCCGTCCTCCCTGAAGCTTTCTTT.

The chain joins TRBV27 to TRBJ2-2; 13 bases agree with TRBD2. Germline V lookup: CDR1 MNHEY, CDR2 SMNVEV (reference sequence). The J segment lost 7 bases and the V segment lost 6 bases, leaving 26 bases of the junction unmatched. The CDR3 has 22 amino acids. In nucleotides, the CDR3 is TGTGCCAGCAGCCGACGCCCCCCCGGAACTAGCGGGAGGGCCTTGGAGATCGGGGAGCTGTTTTTT. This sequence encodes CASSRRPPGTSGRALEIGELFF.

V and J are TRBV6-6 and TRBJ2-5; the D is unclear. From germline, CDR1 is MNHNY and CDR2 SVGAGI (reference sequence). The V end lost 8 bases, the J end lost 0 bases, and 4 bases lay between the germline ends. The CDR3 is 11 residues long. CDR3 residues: CASLYQETQYF. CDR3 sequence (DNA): TGTGCCAGCCTCTACCAAGAGACCCAGTACTTC.

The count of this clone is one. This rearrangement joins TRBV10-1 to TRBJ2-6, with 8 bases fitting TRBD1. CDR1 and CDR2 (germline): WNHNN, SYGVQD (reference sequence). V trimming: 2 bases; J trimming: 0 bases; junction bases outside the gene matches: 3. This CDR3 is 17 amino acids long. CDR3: CASSEGTGLSGANVLTF. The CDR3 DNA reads TGCGCCAGCAGTGAGGGGACAGGCCTCTCTGGGGCCAACGTCCTGACTTTC.

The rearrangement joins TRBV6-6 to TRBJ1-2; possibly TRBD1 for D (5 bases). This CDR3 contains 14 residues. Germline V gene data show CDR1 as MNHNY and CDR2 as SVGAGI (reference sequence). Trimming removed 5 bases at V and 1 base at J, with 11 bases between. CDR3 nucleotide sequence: TGTGCCAGCAGTCAGTCAGGGAATAACTATGGCTACACCTTC. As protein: CASSQSGNNYGYTF.

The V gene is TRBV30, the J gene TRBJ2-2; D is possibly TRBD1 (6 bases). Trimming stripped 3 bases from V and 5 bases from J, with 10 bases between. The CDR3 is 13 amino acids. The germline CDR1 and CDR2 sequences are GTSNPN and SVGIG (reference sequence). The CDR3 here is CAWRTGGTGELFF. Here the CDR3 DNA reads TGTGCCTGGAGGACAGGAGGTACCGGGGAGCTGTTTTTT.

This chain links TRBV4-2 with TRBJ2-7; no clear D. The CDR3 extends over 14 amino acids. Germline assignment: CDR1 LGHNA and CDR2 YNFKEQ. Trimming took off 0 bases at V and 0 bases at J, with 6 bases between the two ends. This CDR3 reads CASSQEATSYEQYF. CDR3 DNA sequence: TGTGCCAGCAGCCAAGAGGCCACCTCCTACGAGCAGTACTTC.

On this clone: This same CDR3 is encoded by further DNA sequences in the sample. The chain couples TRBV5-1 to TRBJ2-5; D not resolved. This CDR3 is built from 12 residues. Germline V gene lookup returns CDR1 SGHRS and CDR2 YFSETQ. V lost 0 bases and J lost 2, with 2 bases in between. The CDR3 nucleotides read TGCGCCAGCAGCTTGGGACAAGAGACCCAGTACTTC. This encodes CASSLGQETQYF.